This T cell receptor (beta chain) was captured by sequencing in a study of shared clonotypes between healthy human individuals (dated by TCRdb to about 2020). For the study in its entirety: Three men and two women, aged 18 to 49 years, made up the cohort. To estimate repertoire size and how much clonotypes are shared between individuals, the study performed deep sequencing of blood TCR repertoires from 4 to 6 healthy adults. Different laboratories and diverse techniques were used to prepare libraries and sequence TCR repertoires, to increase sequencing depth and limit assay-specific biases. Per donor, three plates each were used for CD4 naive and CD4 memory, two for CD8 naive, and one for CD8 memory. Per donor, leukapheresis produced somewhere between about 0.94 and 8.9 billion PBMCs. Results and caveats for the whole study, not just this receptor: Around 5.4% of naive CD4, roughly 3.5% of naive CD8, 2% to 2.5% of memory CD4, and over 0.35% of memory CD8 clonotypes were shared across several donors. The genetic and exposure-history diversity represented was limited by the small number of donors. Pairwise subsampling led to the expectation that sequencing depth would affect the degree of clonotype sharing among donors. Naive subsets generally had larger estimated clonotype richness than memory subsets. Incomplete sequencing was indicated by rarefaction of sorted-subset datasets, despite the large sequencing depth. Sampling was limited to blood, and TCR repertoires in tissue likely differ from TCR repertoires in blood. Clonotypes shared by all four sorted-subset donors showed higher generation probabilities than non-shared clonotypes.

Using the deep immunoSEQ assay, multiplex PCR amplified TCR CDR3 regions from genomic DNA. Extracted genomic DNA from each cell subset was distributed evenly across all wells of several immunoSEQ 96-well plates, and each plate was treated as a replicate. Each replicate PCR for sorted subsets received around 210 ng genomic DNA, equal to roughly 29,000 T cell genomes. Purified libraries were quantified with a Qubit 3.0 fluorometer, sized on a Bioanalyzer 2100, and re-quantified with the KAPA Library Quantification kit. Each immunoSEQ 96-well plate was sequenced on its own single-read 150-cycle Illumina NextSeq 550 flow cell. Per the authors' processing: Because only junctional sequences without quality scores were contained in the immunoSEQ output, filtering matching that applied to full-length reads could not be performed. Sequences were annotated with PyIR, a Python wrapper for IgBLAST v1.9, and V/J genes and CDR3 were assigned using IMGT germline references. Reads were removed for weak V/J assignments (E-value above 1e-6), missing CDR3, stop codons, out-of-frame junctions, or ambiguous translated residues. V3J clonotypes were defined by identical inferred V gene, J gene, and CDR3 amino acid sequence. Percentage overlap between repertoires was calculated by dividing the number of shared unique clonotypes by the size of the smaller repertoire. Richness of each repertoire was evaluated using RTK rarefaction, the Chao1 estimator, and Recon v2.1 estimates of unobserved clonotypes. OLGA was used to compute generation probabilities for all TCRbeta clonotypes that the gDNA method yielded from four donors. TCRdb holds this immuneACCESS table with in-frame rearrangements only. Some clones are missing; in checked studies, unresolved V genes explain under half, and the rest has no known cause. V and J calls and clone size are given by that table; D and trimming were obtained from the DNA. For this sample there are about 1.1 million clones; 70% to 85% appear just once. The ten largest clones represent almost 0.9% of the sample.

The donors were healthy, HIV-negative adults with no recently reported acute infections or vaccinations. Every donor was a Caucasian adult residing in Nashville, Tennessee, USA. Magnetic negative selection was used to enrich CD4+ T cells, after which naive cells were positively selected on CD45RA and the negative fraction became the memory subset. Blood was collected by leukapheresis, and PBMCs were isolated by Ficoll-Histopaque density gradient centrifugation and then cryopreserved in liquid nitrogen vapor phase. Analytical flow cytometry was used to check the purity and quantity of every magnetically sorted T cell population. Genomic DNA was isolated from each sorted fraction and quantified by UV absorbance on a Nanodrop 2000c. Details on this clone: Its antigen is unknown. Base qualities were left out, and no much larger clone turns up one base away.

The sequence was collected from a man aged 18 to 29 in good health. Some clones in this sample may be carry-over from other donors' samples. The specimen sequenced was memory CD4+ T cells from PBMCs. What this sample's cell subset or site label stands for: CD45RA-negative fraction.

CDR3 protein: CASSPGTHGSLGELFF. At the DNA level, the sequence is TGTGCCAGCAGTCCTGGGACGCACGGGAGCCTCGGGGAGCTGTTTTTT. Recombination joined TRBV7-6 with TRBJ2-2; the D gene is possibly TRBD2, with 6 bases matching. CDR3 length: 16 amino acids, cysteine to phenylalanine. This entry keeps only the CDR3 DNA: 48 bases, framed from base 1. Relative to germline, V is 6 bases shorter and J is 7 bases shorter, with 21 bases between their ends. CDR1 and CDR2 are read off the germline V gene as SGHVS and FNYEAQ.